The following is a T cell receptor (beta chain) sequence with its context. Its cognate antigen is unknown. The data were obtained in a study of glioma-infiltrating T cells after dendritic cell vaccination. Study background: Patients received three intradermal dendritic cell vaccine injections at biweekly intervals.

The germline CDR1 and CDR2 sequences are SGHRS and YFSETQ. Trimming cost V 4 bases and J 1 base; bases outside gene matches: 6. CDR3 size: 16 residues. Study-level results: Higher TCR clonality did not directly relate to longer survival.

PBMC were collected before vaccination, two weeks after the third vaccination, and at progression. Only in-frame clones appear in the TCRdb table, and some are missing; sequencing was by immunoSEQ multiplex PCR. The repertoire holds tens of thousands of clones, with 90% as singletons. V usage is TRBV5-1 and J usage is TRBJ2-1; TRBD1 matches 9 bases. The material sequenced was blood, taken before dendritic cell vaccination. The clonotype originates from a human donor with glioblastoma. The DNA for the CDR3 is TGCGCCAGCAGCAGGGCCGGGACAGGGTCCTACAATGAGCAGTTCTTC. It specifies CASSRAGTGSYNEQFF.